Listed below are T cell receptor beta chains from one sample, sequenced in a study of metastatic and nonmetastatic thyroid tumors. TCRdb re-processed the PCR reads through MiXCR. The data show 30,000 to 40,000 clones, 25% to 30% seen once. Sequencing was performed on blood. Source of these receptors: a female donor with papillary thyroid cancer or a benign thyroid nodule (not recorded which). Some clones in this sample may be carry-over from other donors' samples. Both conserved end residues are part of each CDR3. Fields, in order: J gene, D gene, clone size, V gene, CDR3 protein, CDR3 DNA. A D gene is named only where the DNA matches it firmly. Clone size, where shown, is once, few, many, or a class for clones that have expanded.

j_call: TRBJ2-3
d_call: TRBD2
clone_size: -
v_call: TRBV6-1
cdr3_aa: CASGETSGHVTDTQYF
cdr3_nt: TGTGCCAGCGGGGAGACTAGCGGGCATGTCACAGATACGCAGTATTTT

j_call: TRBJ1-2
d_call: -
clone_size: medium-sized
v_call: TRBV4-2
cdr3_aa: CASSQFEGGSDYGYTF
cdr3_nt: TGTGCCAGCAGCCAATTCGAGGGGGGCAGCGACTATGGCTACACCTTC

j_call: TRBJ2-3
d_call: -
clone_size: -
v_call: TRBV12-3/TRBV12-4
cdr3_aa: CASSSTDGNEKQYF
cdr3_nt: TGTGCCAGCAGCTCCACGGACGGTAATGAAAAACAGTATTTT

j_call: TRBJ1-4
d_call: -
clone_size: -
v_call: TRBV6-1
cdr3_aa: CARSHQVEKLFF
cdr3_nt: TGTGCCAGGAGCCACCAGGTCGAAAAACTGTTTTTT

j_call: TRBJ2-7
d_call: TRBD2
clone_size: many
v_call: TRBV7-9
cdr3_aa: CASSSTSGGSYEQYF
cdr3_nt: TGTGCCAGCAGCTCTACTAGCGGGGGCTCCTACGAGCAGTACTTC

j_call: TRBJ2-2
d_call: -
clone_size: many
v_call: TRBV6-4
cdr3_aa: CASSDDSTGELFF
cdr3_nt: TGTGCCAGCAGTGACGATAGCACCGGGGAGCTGTTTTTT

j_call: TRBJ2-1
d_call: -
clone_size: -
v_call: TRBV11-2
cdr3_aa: CASSLDEQEQFF
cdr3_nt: TGTGCCAGCAGCTTAGATGAACAGGAGCAGTTCTTC

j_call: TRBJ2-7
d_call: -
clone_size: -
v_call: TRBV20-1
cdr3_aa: CSARDTSGSSYEQYF
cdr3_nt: TGCAGTGCTAGAGATACGAGCGGAAGCTCCTACGAGCAGTACTTC

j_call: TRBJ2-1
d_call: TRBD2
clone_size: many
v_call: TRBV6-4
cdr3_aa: CASSDSSLLAGGPTNEQFF
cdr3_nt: TGTGCCAGCAGTGACTCGAGCCTACTAGCGGGAGGGCCCACCAATGAGCAGTTCTTC

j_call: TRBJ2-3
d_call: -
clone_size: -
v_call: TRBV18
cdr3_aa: CASSLDSTDTQYF
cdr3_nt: TGTGCCAGCTCACTGGATAGCACAGATACGCAGTATTTT

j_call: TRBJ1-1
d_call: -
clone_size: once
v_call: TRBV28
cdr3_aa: CASRTRHSGNNKAFF
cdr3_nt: TGTGCCAGCAGGACACGCCACAGCGGCAACAATAAAGCTTTCTTT

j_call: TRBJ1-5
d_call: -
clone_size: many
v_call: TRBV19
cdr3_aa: CASSTPRGQPQHF
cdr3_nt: TGTGCCAGTAGTACCCCTCGGGGCCAGCCCCAGCATTTT

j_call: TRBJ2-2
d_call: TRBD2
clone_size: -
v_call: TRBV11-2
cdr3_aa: CASSATSGRLSGELFF
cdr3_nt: TGTGCCAGCAGCGCGACTAGCGGGAGACTCTCCGGGGAGCTGTTTTTT

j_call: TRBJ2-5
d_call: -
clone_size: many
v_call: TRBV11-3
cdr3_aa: CASIPSGPGGSETQYF
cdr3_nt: TGTGCCAGCATCCCGAGTGGGCCAGGTGGCTCGGAGACCCAGTACTTC

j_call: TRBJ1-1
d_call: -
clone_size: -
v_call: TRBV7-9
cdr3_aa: CASSLGRGMNTEAFF
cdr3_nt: TGTGCCAGCAGCTTGGGACGGGGTATGAACACTGAAGCTTTCTTT

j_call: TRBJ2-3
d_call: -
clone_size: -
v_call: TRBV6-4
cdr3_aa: CASSAGGLSDTQYF
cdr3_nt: TGTGCCAGCAGTGCGGGGGGCTTGTCAGATACGCAGTATTTT

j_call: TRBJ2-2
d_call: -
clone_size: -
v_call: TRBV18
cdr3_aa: CASSPVPGHPGELFF
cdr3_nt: TGTGCCAGCTCACCCGTCCCGGGACATCCCGGGGAGCTGTTTTTT

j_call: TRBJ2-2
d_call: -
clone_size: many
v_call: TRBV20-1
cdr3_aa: CSARLMAPGELFF
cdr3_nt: TGCAGTGCTAGATTAATGGCCCCCGGGGAGCTGTTTTTT

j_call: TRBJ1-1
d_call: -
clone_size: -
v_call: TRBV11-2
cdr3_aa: CASSLVGGRVTEAFF
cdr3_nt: TGTGCCAGCAGCTTAGTGGGAGGTAGGGTAACTGAAGCTTTCTTT

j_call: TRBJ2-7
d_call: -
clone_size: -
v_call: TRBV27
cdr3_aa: CASSQGWWGNEQYF
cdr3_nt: TGTGCCAGCAGTCAAGGTTGGTGGGGCAACGAGCAGTACTTC

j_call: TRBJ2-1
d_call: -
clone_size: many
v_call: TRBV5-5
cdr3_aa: CASSLQGRTYNEQFF
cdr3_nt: TGTGCCAGCAGCCTCCAGGGGCGCACATACAATGAGCAGTTCTTC

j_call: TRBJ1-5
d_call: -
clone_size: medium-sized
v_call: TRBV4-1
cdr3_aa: CASSQGRGRNQPQHF
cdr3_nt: TGCGCCAGCAGCCAAGGGAGGGGAAGGAATCAGCCCCAGCATTTT

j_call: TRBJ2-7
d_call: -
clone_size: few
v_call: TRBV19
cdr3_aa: CASSQKYEQYF
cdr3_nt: TGTGCCAGTAGTCAGAAGTACGAGCAGTACTTC

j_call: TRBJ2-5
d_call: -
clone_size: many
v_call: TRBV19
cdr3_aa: CASSSETPQETQYF
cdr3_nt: TGTGCCAGTAGTTCAGAGACACCCCAAGAGACCCAGTACTTC

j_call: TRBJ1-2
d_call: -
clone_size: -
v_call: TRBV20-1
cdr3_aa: CSAVGQQVGTF
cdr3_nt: TGCAGTGCTGTCGGACAGCAGGTGGGCACCTTC

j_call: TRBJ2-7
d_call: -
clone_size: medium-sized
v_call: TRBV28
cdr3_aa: CASSLLSGGGLNEQYF
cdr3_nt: TGTGCCAGCAGTTTACTTTCCGGCGGCGGTCTCAACGAGCAGTACTTC

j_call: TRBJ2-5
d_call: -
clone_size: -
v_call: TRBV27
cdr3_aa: CASSFSTVKETQYF
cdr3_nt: TGTGCCAGCAGTTTTTCGACAGTAAAAGAGACACAGTACTTC

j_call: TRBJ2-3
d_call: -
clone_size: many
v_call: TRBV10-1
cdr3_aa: CASRGNLNTQYF
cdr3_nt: TGCGCCAGCAGAGGAAATCTGAATACGCAGTATTTT

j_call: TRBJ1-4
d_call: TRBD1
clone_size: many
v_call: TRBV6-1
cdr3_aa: CASREGALEEKLFF
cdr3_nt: TGTGCCAGCAGGGAGGGGGCACTAGAAGAAAAACTGTTTTTT

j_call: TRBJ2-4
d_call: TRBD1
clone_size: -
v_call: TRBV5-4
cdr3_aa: CASSSGTESIQYF
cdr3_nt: TGTGCCAGCAGCTCCGGGACAGAGAGCATTCAGTACTTC

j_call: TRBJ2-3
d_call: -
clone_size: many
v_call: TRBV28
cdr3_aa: CASSFPITADTQYF
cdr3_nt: TGTGCCAGCAGTTTTCCCATTACGGCAGATACGCAGTATTTT

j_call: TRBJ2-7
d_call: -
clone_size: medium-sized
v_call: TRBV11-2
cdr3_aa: CATRPRDHYEQYF
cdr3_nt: TGTGCCACCAGACCTAGGGACCACTACGAGCAGTACTTC

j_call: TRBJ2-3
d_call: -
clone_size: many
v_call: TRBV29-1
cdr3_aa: CSVVWVRGTDTQYF
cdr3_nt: TGCAGCGTCGTATGGGTAAGGGGCACAGATACGCAGTATTTT

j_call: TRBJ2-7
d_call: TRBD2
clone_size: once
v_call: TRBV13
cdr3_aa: CASSIKKLAGGGYEQYF
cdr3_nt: TGTGCCAGCAGCATAAAGAAACTAGCGGGAGGGGGCTACGAGCAGTACTTC

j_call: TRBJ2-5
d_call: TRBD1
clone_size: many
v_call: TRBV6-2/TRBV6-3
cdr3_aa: CASSYRDRVGTQYF
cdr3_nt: TGTGCCAGCAGTTACCGGGACAGAGTTGGGACCCAGTACTTC

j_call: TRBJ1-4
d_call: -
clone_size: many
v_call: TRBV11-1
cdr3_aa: CASSVDEDSTTNEKLFF
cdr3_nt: TGTGCCAGCAGCGTCGACGAGGACAGCACAACTAATGAAAAACTGTTTTTT

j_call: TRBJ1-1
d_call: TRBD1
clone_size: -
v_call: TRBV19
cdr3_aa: CATQDRMDTEAFF
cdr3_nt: TGTGCCACACAGGACAGGATGGACACTGAAGCTTTCTTT